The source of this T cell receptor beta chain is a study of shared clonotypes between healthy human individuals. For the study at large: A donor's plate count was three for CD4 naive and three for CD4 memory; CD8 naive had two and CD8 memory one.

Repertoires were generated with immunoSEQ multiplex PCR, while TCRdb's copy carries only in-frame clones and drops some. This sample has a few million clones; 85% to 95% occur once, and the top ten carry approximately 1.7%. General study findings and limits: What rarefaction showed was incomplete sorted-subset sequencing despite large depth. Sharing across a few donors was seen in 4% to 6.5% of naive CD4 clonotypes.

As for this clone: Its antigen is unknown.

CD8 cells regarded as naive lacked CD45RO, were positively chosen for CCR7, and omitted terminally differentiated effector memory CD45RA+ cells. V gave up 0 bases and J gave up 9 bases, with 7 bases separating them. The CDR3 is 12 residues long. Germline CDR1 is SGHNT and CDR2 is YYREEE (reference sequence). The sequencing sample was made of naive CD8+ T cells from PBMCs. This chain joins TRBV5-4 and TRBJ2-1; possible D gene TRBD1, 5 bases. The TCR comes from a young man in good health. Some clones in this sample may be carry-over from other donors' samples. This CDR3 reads CASSLGGREQFF. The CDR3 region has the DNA TGTGCCAGCAGCTTGGGGGGCCGTGAGCAGTTCTTC.